The 5 T cell receptor beta chains given below trace back to one sample, sequenced in a study of blood T cell repertoires in COVID-19. Measured with immunoSEQ multiplex PCR; TCRdb has only the in-frame clones, and not every one. The sample yields 100,000 to 130,000 clones, approximately 89% seen once. Sequenced input: peripheral blood. The receptors shown here come from a middle-aged man with active or convalescent COVID-19.

This clone appeared once. The rearrangement joins TRBV19 to TRBJ1-1; D gene ambiguous. Germline CDR1 reads LNHDA; CDR2 reads SQIVND (reference sequence). This CDR3 spans 16 amino acids. The V gene lost 3 bases and the J gene lost 4 bases, with 18 bases spanning the gap. The CDR3 loop is CASSILRRSSGTEAFF. CDR3 coding DNA: TGTGCCAGTAGTATTCTTCGGAGGTCGAGTGGCACTGAAGCTTTCTTT.

The gene calls are TRBV27 and TRBJ2-5, with 11 positions matching TRBD1. V trimming: 4 bases; J trimming: 2 bases; junction bases outside the gene matches: 3. The germline V gene encodes CDR1 MNHEY and CDR2 SMNVEV (reference sequence). The CDR3 sequence is 15 residues long. CDR3 DNA sequence: TGTGCCAGCAGTTCGTGGGACAGGGGGCAAGAGACCCAGTACTTC. As protein: CASSSWDRGQETQYF.

The chain combines TRBV6-5 with TRBJ2-7; possibly TRBD2 for D (5 bases). Trimming removed 8 bases from V and 2 bases from J, with 16 bases in between. This CDR3 has 14 amino acids. The germline CDR1 and CDR2 sequences are MNHEY and SVGAGI. CDR3 loop: CASLGQDFTYEQYF. CDR3 nucleotides: TGTGCCAGCCTTGGGCAGGACTTTACCTACGAGCAGTACTTC.

This CDR3 is CASRPPGLAGHYEQYF. Here the CDR3 DNA reads TGTGCCAGCAGACCCCCCGGGCTAGCGGGACACTACGAGCAGTACTTC. V usage is TRBV28 and J usage is TRBJ2-7, with 9 positions matching TRBD2. With V trimmed by 6 bases and J by 3 bases, 12 bases remained unmatched. This CDR3 is 16 amino acids long. Germline values: CDR1 MDHEN, CDR2 SYDVKM.

The rearrangement links TRBV12-3 or TRBV12-4 to TRBJ1-2; possibly TRBD1 for D (5 bases). CDR3 length equals 13 residues. V was trimmed by 6 bases and J by 3 bases, leaving 11 bases between them. The CDR3 reads CASRRIGDYGYTF. The CDR3 bases are TGTGCCAGCAGGCGGATAGGGGACTATGGCTACACCTTC.